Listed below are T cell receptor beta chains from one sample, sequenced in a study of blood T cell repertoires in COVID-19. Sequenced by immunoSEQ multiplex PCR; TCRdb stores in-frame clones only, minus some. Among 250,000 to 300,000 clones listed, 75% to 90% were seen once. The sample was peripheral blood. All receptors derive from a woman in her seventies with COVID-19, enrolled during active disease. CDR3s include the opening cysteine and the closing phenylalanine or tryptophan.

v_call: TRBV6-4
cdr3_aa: CASLTDSNQPQHF

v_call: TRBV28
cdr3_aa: CASSWGGGDQPQHF

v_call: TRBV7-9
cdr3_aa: CASSPVANYGYTF

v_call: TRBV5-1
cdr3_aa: CASSLHGTRETQYF

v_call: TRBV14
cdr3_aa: CASSRHMDRGDYGYTF

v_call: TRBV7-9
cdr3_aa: CASSPRTGSGELFF

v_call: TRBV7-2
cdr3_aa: CASSSTGTPEAFF

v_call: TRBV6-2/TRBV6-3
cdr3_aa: CASSLRTGVVGELFF

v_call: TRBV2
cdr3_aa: CASSARQGTEAFF

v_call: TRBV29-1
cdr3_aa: CSVVAGWYNEQFF

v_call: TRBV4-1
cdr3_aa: CASSQDTGQVRKLFF

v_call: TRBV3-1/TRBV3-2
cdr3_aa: CASSPIPDTVNTEAFF

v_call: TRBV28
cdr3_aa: CASSFLRGNYGYTF

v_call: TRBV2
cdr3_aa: CASGLEGTQYF

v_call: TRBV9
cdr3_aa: CASSVGASGGFVAGELFF

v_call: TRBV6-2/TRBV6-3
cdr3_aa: CASSYSSGGYEQYF

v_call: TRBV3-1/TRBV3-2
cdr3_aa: CASSQGTENQPQHF

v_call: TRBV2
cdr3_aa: CASLPGGSYNSPLHF

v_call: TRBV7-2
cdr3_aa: CASSLDNRGLGQPQHF

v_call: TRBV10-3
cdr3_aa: CAIRRSGDNQPQHF

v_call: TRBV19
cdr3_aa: CASSIGPTAGREKLFF

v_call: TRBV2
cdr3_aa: CASSAVTSTDTQYF

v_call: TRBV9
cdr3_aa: CASSPGGALRELFF

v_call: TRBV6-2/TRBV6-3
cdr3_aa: CASSQNNRYAFF

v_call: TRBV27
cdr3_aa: CASSLSPLIAGGRPGELFF

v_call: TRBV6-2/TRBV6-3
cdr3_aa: CASSSSTVTSGGARDTQYF